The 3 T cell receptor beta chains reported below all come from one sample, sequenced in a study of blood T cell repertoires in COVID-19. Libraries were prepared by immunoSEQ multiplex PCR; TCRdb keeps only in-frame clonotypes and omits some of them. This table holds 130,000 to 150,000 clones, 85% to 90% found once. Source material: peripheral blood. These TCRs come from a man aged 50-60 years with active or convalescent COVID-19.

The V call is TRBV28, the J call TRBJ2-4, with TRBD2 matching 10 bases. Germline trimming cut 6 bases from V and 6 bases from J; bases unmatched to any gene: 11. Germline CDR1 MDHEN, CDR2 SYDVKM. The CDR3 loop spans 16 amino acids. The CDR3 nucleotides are TGTGCCAGCAGCCAAGGGACTAGCGCCATCCGAAACATTCAGTACTTC. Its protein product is CASSQGTSAIRNIQYF.

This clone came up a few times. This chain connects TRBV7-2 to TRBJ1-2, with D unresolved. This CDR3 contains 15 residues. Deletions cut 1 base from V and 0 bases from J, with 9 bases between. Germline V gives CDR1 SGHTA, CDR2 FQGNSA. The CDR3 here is CASSLGPTSNYGYTF. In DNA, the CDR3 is TGTGCCAGCAGCTTAGGCCCCACATCTAACTATGGCTACACCTTC.

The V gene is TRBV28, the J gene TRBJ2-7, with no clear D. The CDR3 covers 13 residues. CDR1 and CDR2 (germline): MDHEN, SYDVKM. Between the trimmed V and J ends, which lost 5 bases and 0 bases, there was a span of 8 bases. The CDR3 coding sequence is TGTGCCAGCAGTGAAATTAGCTCCTACGAGCAGTACTTC. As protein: CASSEISSYEQYF.